This entry features one T cell receptor (beta chain) sequence. Its target is unknown. From its re-call of the 5' RACE reads, TCRdb lists each CDR3 protein once, without DNA. Its table lists approximately 440,000 distinct CDR3 sequences. This specimen belongs to a study of T cells expressing NK-cell markers. Whole-study results and caveats: As a fraction of CD8+ T cells, dominant NKG2C+ clonotypes reached roughly 1.0-7.0% in about six donors.

Material for sequencing was blood T cells: a sorted CD56 or NKG2C T cell subset, CD4+ or CD8+ T cells, or bulk PBMC T cells (not recorded which). The clonotype was recovered from a woman in her 50s in good health.

The CDR3 sequence: CASSLGFSNSPLHF. The chain joins TRBV5-6 to TRBJ1-6. The germline V gene encodes CDR1 SGHDT and CDR2 YYEEEE. The CDR3 has 14 amino acids.